This is a list of T cell receptor beta chains from one sample in a study of blood T cell repertoires in COVID-19. Clones were sequenced by immunoSEQ multiplex PCR, and TCRdb holds only the in-frame ones, with some missing. Among about 320,000 clones listed, 75% to 90% were seen once. Sequencing used PBMCs or T cells enriched from blood (not recorded which). Receptor source: a woman aged 25 to 45 who had been exposed to COVID-19. CDR3s include the opening cysteine and the closing phenylalanine or tryptophan. D genes are given only for firm matches. Size values are once, few and many counts, or a class for expanded clones, and some rows have none.

15	TRBD1	once	TRBV10-3	TRBJ1-5	TGTGCCATCAGTGTAGGACAGGAGGGCAATCAGCCCCAGCATTTT	CAISVGQEGNQPQHF
15	-	few	TRBV18	TRBJ2-5	TGTGCCAGCTCCCTAGACTCGAGTGGACAAGAGACCCAGTACTTC	CASSLDSSGQETQYF
15	TRBD1	-	TRBV5-5	TRBJ2-1	TGTGCCAGCAGCTTGGGACAGGGACAGTACAATGAGCAGTTCTTC	CASSLGQGQYNEQFF
13	TRBD1	-	TRBV10-3	TRBJ1-2	TGTGCCATCAGTGAGAGGGGGACAGATGGCTACACCTTC	CAISERGTDGYTF
17	-	-	TRBV28	TRBJ1-5	TGTGCCAGCAAAACCCAAGGCGGGGGAGATAGCAATCAGCCCCAGCATTTT	CASKTQGGGDSNQPQHF
16	-	-	TRBV15	TRBJ1-6	TGTGCCACCAGCTTAAGACGCAGGGTAGATAATTCACCCCTCCACTTT	CATSLRRRVDNSPLHF
16	-	-	TRBV4-2	TRBJ1-5	TGTGCCAGCAGCCAAGAGATTGGCGGAAGTGGGCAGCCCCAGCATTTT	CASSQEIGGSGQPQHF
16	-	-	TRBV5-6	TRBJ1-6	TGTGCCAGCAGCTTGTTCGAGGCGAGGGTTTATTCACCCCTCCACTTT	CASSLFEARVYSPLHF
15	TRBD2	-	TRBV24-1	TRBJ2-1	TGTGCCACCAGTCCTATAGCGGGAGATGACAATGAGCAGTTCTTC	CATSPIAGDDNEQFF
14	-	-	TRBV7-3	TRBJ1-2	TGTGCCAGCAGCCAGTCAGGGGAGAACTATGGCTACACCTTC	CASSQSGENYGYTF
14	TRBD1	-	TRBV28	TRBJ2-1	TGTGCCAGCAGTTCCACGACAGGGTATCATGAGCAGTTCTTC	CASSSTTGYHEQFF
14	-	-	TRBV6-5	TRBJ2-7	TGTGCCAGATCAGAGGGCCCCTACATTTACGAGCAGTACTTC	CARSEGPYIYEQYF
16	TRBD2	-	TRBV9	TRBJ2-5	TGTGCCAGCAGCCCGGGGACTAGCGGGAGTTGGGAGACCCAGTACTTC	CASSPGTSGSWETQYF
17	TRBD2	-	TRBV4-1	TRBJ2-1	TGCGCCAGCAGCCAAAGACCGGGACTAGCGGTTCACAATGAGCAGTTCTTC	CASSQRPGLAVHNEQFF
13	-	-	TRBV10-3	TRBJ1-1	TGTGCCATCAGTGGCTTCAGCGACACTGAAGCTTTCTTT	CAISGFSDTEAFF